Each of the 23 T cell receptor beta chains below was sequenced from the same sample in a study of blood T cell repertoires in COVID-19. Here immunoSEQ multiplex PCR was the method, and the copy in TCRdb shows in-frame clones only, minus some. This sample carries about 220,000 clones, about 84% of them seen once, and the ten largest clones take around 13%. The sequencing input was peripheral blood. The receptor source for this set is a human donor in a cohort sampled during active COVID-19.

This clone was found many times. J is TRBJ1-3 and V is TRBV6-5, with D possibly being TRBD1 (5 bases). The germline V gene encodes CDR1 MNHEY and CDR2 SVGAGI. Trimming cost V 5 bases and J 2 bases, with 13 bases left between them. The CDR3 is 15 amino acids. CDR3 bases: TGTGCCAGCAGTCTCGTCAGGGAAACTGGAAACACCATATATTTT. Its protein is CASSLVRETGNTIYF.

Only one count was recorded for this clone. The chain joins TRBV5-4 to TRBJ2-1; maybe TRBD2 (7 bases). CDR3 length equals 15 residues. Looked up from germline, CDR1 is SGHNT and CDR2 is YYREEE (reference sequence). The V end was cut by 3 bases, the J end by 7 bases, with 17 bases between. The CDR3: CASSSGGFVKNEQFF. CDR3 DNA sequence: TGTGCCAGCAGCTCGGGGGGCTTTGTTAAGAATGAGCAGTTCTTC. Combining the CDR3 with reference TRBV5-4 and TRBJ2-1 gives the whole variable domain ETGVTQSPTHLIKTRGQQVTLRCSSQSGHNTVSWYQQALGQGPQFIFQYYREEENGRGNFPPRFSGLQFPNYSSELNVNALELDDSALYLCASSSGGFVKNEQFFGPGTRLTVL.

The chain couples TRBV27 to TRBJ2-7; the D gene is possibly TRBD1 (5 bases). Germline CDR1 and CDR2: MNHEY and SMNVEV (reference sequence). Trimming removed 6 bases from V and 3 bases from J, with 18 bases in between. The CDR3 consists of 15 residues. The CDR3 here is CASSHLPTDLYEQYF. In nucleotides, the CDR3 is TGTGCCAGCAGCCACCTCCCGACAGATCTCTACGAGCAGTACTTC.

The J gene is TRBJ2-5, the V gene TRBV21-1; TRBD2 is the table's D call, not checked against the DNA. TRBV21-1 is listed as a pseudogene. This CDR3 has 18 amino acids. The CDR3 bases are TGTGCCAGCACCTCATGGCGGGATAGCGGGAGGCCAGGTGAGACCCAGTACTTC. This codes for CASTSWRDSGRPGETQYF.

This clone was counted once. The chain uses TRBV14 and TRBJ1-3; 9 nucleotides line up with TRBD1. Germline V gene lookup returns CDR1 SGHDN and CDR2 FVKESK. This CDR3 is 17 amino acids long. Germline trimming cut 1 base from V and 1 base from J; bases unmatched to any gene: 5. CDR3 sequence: CASSQVDRGASGNTIYF. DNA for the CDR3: TGTGCCAGCAGCCAAGTAGACAGGGGGGCTTCTGGAAACACCATATATTTT.

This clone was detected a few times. CDR3: CASTDLAGGDSEQFF. As DNA, the CDR3 is TGTGCCAGCACCGATCTAGCGGGAGGAGATAGTGAGCAGTTCTTC. The rearrangement joins TRBV6-6 to TRBJ2-1; 11 bases agree with TRBD2. The CDR3 sequence is 15 residues long. Germline CDR1 reads MNHNY; CDR2 reads SVGAGI (reference sequence). J lost 9 bases, V lost 7 bases, and 11 bases had no gene match.

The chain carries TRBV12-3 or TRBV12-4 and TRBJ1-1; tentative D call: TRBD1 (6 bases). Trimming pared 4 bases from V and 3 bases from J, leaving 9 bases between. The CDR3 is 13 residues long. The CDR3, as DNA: TGTGCCAGCAGTTACTCAGGGGACACTGAAGCTTTCTTT. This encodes CASSYSGDTEAFF.

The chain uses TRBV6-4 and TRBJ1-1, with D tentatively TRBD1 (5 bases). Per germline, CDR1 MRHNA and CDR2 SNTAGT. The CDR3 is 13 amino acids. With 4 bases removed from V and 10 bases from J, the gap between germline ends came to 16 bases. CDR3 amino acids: CASSAEERGIAFF. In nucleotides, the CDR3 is TGTGCCAGCAGTGCTGAAGAACGGGGGATAGCTTTCTTT.

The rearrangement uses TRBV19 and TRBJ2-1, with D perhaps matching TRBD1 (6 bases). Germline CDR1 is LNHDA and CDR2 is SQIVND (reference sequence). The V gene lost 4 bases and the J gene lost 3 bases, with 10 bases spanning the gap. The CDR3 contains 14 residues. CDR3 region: CASSTGTYYNEQFF. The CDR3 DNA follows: TGTGCCAGTAGTACCGGGACATACTACAATGAGCAGTTCTTC.

CDR3 region: CASSPGQGESYEQYF. The DNA of the CDR3 is TGTGCCAGCAGCCCCGGACAGGGGGAGAGCTACGAGCAGTACTTC. The chain combines TRBV4-2 with TRBJ2-7; 10 bases are a match to TRBD1. V lost 4 bases and J lost 3; bases outside the gene matches: 6. Germline V CDR1 and CDR2: LGHNA, YNFKEQ. There are 15 residues in the CDR3.

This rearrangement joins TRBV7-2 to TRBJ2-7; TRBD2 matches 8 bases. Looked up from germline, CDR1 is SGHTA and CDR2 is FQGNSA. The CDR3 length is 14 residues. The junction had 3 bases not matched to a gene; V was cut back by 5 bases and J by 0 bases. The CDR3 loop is CASSLRGGSYEQYF. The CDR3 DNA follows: TGTGCCAGCAGCCTCCGGGGGGGCTCCTACGAGCAGTACTTC.

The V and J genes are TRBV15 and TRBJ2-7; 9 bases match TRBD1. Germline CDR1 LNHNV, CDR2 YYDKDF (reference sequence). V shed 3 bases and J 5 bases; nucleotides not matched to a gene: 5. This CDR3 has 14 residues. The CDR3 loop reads CATSRTGGQNEQYF. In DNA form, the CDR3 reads TGTGCCACCAGCAGGACAGGGGGGCAGAACGAGCAGTACTTC.

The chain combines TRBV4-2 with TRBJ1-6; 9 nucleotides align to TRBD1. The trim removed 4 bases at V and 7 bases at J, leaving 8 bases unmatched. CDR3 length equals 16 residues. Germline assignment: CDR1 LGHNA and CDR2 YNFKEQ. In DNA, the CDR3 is TGTGCCAGCAGCCGGAATACCGGGACAGGGAATTCACCCCTCCACTTT. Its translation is CASSRNTGTGNSPLHF.

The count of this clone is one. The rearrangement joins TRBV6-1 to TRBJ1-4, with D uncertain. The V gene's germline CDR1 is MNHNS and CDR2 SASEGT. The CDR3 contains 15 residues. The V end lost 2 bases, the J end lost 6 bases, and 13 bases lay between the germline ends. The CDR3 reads CASSESAGFDEKLFF. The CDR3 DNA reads TGTGCCAGCAGTGAATCAGCGGGATTCGATGAAAAACTGTTTTTT.

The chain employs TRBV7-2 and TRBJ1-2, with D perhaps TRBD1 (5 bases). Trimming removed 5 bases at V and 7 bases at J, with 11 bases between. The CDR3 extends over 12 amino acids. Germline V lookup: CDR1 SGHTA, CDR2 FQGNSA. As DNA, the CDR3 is TGTGCCAGCAGCGCCGACAGCTCTGGCTACACCTTC. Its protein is CASSADSSGYTF.

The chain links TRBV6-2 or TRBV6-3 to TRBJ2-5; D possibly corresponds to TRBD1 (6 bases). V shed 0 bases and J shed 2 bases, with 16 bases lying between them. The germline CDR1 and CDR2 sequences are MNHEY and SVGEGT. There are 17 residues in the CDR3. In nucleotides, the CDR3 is TGTGCCAGCAGTTACTCTATAGGACAGAGAGAGCAAGAGACCCAGTACTTC. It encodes CASSYSIGQREQETQYF.

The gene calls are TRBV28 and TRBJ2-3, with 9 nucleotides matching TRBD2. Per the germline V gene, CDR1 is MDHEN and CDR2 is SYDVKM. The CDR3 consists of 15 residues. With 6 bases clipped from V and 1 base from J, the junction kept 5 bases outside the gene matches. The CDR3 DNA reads TGTGCCAGCAGCCGCAGGACTAGCGGCACAGATACGCAGTATTTT. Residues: CASSRRTSGTDTQYF. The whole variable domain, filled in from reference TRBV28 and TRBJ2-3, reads DVKVTQSSRYLVKRTGEKVFLECVQDMDHENMFWYRQDPGLGLRLIYFSYDVKMKEKGDIPEGYSVSREKKERFSLILESASTNQTSMYLCASSRRTSGTDTQYFGPGTRLTVL.

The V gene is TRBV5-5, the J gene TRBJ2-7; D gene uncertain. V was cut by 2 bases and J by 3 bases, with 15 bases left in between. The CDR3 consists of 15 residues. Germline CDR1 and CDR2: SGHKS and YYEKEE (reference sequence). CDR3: CASSFGVTAYYEQYF. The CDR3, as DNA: TGTGCCAGCAGCTTCGGAGTGACTGCTTACTACGAGCAGTACTTC.

The CDR3: CASSLARRGAPDTQYF. CDR3 DNA sequence: TGTGCCAGCAGCTTAGCGAGGCGGGGGGCCCCAGATACGCAGTATTTT. J is TRBJ2-3 and V is TRBV7-6, with 8 bases that match TRBD2. CDR1 SGHVS and CDR2 FNYEAQ come from the germline V gene. The V segment lost 0 bases and the J segment 4 bases; nucleotides outside the gene matches: 6. The CDR3 has 16 residues.

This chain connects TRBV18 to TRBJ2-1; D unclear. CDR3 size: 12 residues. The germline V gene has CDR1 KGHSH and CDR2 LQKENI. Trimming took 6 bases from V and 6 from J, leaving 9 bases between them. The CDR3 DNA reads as TGTGCCAGCTCGTCCGCGAGCAATGAGCAGTTCTTC. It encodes CASSSASNEQFF. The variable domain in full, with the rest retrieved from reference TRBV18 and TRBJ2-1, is NAGVMQNPRHLVRRRGQEARLRCSPMKGHSHVYWYRQLPEEGLKFMVYLQKENIIDESGMPKERFSAEFPKEGPSILRIQQVVRGDSAAYFCASSSASNEQFFGPGTRLTVL.

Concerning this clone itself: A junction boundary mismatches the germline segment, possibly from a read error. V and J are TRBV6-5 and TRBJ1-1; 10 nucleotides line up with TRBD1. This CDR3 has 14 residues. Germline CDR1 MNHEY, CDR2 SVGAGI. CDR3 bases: TGTGCCAGCAGGGGACGGACCGGGACAGGGGTCGTCTGCTTT. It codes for CASRGRTGTGVVCF.

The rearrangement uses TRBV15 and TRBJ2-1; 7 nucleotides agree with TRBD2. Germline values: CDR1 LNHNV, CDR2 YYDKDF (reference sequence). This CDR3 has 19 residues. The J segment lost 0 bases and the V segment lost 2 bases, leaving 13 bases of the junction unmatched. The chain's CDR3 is CATSRTTGGGVISYNEQFF. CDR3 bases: TGTGCCACCAGCAGAACCACGGGCGGGGGTGTAATCTCCTACAATGAGCAGTTCTTC. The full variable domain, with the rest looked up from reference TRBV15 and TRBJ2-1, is DAMVIQNPRYQVTQFGKPVTLSCSQTLNHNVMYWYQQKSSQAPKLLFHYYDKDFNNEADTPDNFQSRRPNTSFCFLDIRSPGLGDTAMYLCATSRTTGGGVISYNEQFFGPGTRLTVL.

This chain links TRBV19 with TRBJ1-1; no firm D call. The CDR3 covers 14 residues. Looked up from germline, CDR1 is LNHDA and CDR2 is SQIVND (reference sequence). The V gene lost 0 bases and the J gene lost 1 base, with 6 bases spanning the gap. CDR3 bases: TGTGCCAGTAGTATAGATCGGGAGAACACTGAAGCTTTCTTT. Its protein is CASSIDRENTEAFF.